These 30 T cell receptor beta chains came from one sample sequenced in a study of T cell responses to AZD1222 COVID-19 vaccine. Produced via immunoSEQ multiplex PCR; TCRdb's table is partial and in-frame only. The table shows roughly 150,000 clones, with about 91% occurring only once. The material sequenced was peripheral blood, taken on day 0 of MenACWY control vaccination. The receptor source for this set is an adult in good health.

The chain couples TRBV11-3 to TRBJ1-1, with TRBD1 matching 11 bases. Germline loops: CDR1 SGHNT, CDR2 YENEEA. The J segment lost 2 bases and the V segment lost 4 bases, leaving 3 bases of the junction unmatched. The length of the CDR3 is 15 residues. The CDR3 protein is CASSSGQGANTEAFF. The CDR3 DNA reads TGTGCCAGCAGCTCCGGACAGGGGGCAAACACTGAAGCTTTCTTT.

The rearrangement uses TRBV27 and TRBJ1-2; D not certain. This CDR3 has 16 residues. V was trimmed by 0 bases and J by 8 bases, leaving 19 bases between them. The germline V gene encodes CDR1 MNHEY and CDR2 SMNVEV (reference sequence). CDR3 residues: CASSLSISGDPEGYTF. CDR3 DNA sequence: TGTGCCAGCAGTTTATCTATCTCGGGCGATCCGGAAGGCTACACCTTC.

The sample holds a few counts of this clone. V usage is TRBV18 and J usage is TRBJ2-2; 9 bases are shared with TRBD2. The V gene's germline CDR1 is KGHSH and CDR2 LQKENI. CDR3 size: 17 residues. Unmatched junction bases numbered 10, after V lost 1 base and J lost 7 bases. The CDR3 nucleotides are TGTGCCAGCTCACCACTTAGCGGGAGTCTTTCTGGCGGGGAGCTGTTTTTT. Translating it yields CASSPLSGSLSGGELFF. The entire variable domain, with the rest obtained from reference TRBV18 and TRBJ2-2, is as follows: NAGVMQNPRHLVRRRGQEARLRCSPMKGHSHVYWYRQLPEEGLKFMVYLQKENIIDESGMPKERFSAEFPKEGPSILRIQQVVRGDSAAYFCASSPLSGSLSGGELFFGEGSRLTVL.

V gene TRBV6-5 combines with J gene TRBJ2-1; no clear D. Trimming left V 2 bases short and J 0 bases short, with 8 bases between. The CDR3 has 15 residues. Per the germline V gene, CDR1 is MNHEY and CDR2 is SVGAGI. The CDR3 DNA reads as TGTGCCAGCAGTTACGTGGACGGCTCCTACAATGAGCAGTTCTTC. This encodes CASSYVDGSYNEQFF.

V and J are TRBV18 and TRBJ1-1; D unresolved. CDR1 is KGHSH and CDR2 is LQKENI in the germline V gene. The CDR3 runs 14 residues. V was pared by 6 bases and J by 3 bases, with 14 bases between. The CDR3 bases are TGTGCCAGCTCCCAGACCGTTGGGGACACTGAAGCTTTCTTT. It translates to CASSQTVGDTEAFF.

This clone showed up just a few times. The CDR3 sequence: CASRLTRDTHEQYF. Here the CDR3 DNA reads TGTGCCAGCAGGCTAACCAGGGATACCCACGAGCAGTACTTC. V and J are TRBV7-2 and TRBJ2-7, with a weak D call TRBD1 (5 bases). This CDR3 spans 14 amino acids. Trimming left V 6 bases short and J 5 bases short, with 17 bases between. Germline CDR1 is SGHTA and CDR2 is FQGNSA.

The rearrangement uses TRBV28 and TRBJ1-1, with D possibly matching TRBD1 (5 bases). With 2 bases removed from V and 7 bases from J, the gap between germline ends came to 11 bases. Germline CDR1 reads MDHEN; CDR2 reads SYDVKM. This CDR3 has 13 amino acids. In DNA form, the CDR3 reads TGTGCCAGCAGTTTAAACGCGAGGGGTGAAGCTTTCTTT. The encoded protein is CASSLNARGEAFF.

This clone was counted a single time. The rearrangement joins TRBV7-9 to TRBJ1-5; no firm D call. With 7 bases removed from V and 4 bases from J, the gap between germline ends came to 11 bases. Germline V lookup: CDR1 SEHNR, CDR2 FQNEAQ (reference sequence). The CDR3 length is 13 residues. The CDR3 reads CASTQSGNQPQHF. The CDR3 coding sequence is TGTGCCAGCACCCAGTCCGGGAATCAGCCCCAGCATTTT.

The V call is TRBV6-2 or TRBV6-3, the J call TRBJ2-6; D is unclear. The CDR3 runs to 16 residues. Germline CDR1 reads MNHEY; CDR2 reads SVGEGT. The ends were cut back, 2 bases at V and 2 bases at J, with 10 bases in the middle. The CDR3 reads CASSYNSAPGANVLTF. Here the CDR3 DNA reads TGTGCCAGCAGTTACAATTCGGCACCTGGGGCCAACGTCCTGACTTTC.

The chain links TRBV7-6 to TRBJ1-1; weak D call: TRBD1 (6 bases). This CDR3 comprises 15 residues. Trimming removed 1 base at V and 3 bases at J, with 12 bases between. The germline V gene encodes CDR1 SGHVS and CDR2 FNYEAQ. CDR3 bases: TGTGCCAGCAGCTTAGGAGGGGGTAGGGACACTGAAGCTTTCTTT. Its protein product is CASSLGGGRDTEAFF.

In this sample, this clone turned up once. The CDR3 region has the DNA TGCAGCGTTGAGAGACAGGACATCCATCAAGAGACCCAGTACTTC. This translates into CSVERQDIHQETQYF. V is TRBV29-1 and J is TRBJ2-5; D is perhaps TRBD1 (6 bases). The CDR3 covers 15 residues. Deletions cut 3 bases from V and 2 bases from J, with 16 bases between. Germline-derived CDR1 and CDR2 are SQVTM and ANQGSEA.

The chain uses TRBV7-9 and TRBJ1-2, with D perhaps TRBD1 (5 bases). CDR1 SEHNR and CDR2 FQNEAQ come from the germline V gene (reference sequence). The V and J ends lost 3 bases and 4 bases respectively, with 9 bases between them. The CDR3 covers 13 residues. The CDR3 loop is CASSLGDSYGYTF. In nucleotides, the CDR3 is TGTGCCAGCAGCTTGGGGGATAGCTATGGCTACACCTTC.

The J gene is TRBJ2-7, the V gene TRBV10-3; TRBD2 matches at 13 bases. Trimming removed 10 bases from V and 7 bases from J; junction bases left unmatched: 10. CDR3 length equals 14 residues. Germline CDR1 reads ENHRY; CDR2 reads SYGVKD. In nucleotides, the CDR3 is TGTGCCACCCACGGGACTAGCGGGATTGGTGAGCAGTACTTC. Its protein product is CATHGTSGIGEQYF.

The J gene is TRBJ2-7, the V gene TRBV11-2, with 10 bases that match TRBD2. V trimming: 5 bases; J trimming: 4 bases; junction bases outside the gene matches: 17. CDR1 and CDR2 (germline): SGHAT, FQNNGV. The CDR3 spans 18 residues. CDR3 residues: CASSVKPSTGTSEYEQYF. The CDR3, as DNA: TGTGCCAGCAGCGTTAAACCCTCAACCGGGACTAGCGAATACGAGCAGTACTTC.

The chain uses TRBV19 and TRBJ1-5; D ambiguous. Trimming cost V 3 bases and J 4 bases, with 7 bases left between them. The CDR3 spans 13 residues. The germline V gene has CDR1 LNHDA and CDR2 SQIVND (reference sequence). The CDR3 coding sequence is TGTGCCAGTAGTATCTTAGGTAATCAGCCCCAGCATTTT. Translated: CASSILGNQPQHF. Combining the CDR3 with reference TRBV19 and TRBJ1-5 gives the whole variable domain DGGITQSPKYLFRKEGQNVTLSCEQNLNHDAMYWYRQDPGQGLRLIYYSQIVNDFQKGDIAEGYSVSREKKESFPLTVTSAQKNPTAFYLCASSILGNQPQHFGDGTRLSIL.

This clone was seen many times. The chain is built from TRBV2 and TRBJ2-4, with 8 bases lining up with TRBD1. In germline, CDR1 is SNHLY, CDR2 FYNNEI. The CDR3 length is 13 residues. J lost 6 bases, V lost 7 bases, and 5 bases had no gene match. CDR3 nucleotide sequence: TGTGCCAGCACCGGGACAGGCGGAAACATTCAGTACTTC. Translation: CASTGTGGNIQYF.

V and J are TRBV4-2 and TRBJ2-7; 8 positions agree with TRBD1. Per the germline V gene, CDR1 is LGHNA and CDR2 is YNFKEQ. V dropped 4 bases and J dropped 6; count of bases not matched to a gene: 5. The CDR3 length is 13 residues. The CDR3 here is CASSLPGGSEQYF. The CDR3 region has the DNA TGTGCCAGCAGCCTCCCAGGGGGCTCCGAGCAGTACTTC.

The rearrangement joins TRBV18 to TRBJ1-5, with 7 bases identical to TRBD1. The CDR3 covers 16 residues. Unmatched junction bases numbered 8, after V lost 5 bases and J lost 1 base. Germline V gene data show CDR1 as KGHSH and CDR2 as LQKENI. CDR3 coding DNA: TGTGCCAGCTCAACACAGGGGCGAGGGAGCAATCAGCCCCAGCATTTT. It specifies CASSTQGRGSNQPQHF.

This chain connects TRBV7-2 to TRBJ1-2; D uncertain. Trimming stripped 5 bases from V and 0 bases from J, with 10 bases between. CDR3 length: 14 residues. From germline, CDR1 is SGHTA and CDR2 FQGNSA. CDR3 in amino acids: CASSPSTANYGYTF. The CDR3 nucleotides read TGTGCCAGCAGCCCCTCGACGGCTAACTATGGCTACACCTTC.

This chain's CDR3 is CASSQDTRTYYGYTF. The CDR3 DNA reads as TGCGCCAGCAGCCAAGATACCCGGACCTACTATGGCTACACCTTC. This chain joins TRBV4-3 and TRBJ1-2; D is unresolved. Germline values: CDR1 LGHNA, CDR2 YSLEER. The ends were cut back, 0 bases at V and 3 bases at J, with 11 bases in the middle. The CDR3 is 15 amino acids.

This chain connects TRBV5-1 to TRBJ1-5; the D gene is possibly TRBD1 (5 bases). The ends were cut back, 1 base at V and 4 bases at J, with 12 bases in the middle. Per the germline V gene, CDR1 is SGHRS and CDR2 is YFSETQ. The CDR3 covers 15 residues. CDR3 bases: TGCGCCAGCAGCTTGTCGGGGGGTCGAAATCAGCCCCAGCATTTT. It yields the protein CASSLSGGRNQPQHF.

CDR3 bases: TGTGCCAGTAGTATAAACCGTCCGTGGTATGAGCAGTTCTTC. This sequence encodes CASSINRPWYEQFF. This sequence joins TRBV19 and TRBJ2-1; D is undetermined. CDR1 and CDR2 (germline): LNHDA, SQIVND (reference sequence). The V end lost 2 bases, the J end lost 8 bases, and 13 bases lay between the germline ends. The CDR3 totals 14 residues.

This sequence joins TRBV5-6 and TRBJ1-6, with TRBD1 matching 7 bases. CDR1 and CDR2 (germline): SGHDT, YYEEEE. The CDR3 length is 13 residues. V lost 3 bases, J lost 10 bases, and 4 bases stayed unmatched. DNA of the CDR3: TGTGCCAGCAGCTCAACAGGGGAATCACCCCTCCACTTT. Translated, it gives CASSSTGESPLHF.

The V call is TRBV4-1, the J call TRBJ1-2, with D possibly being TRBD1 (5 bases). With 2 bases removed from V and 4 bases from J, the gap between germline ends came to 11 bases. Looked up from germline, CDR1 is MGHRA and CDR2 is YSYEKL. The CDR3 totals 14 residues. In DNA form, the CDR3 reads TGCGCCAGCAGCCAACCCCTGGGGGGCTATGGCTACACCTTC. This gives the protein CASSQPLGGYGYTF.

The CDR3, as DNA: TGCGCCAGCAGCTTCCGGGACAGGGGGACCCCATGGTACTTC. It encodes CASSFRDRGTPWYF. The genes are TRBV5-1 and TRBJ2-5; the match to TRBD1 covers 11 bases. The CDR3 consists of 14 residues. The V gene end was trimmed by 2 bases and the J gene end by 13 bases; junction bases not matched to a gene: 10. Germline V gene data show CDR1 as SGHRS and CDR2 as YFSETQ. Complete variable domain (other parts from reference TRBV5-1 and TRBJ2-5): KAGVTQTPRYLIKTRGQQVTLSCSPISGHRSVSWYQQTPGQGLQFLFEYFSETQRNKGNFPGRFSGRQFSNSRSEMNVSTLELGDSALYLCASSFRDRGTPWYFGPGTRLLVL.

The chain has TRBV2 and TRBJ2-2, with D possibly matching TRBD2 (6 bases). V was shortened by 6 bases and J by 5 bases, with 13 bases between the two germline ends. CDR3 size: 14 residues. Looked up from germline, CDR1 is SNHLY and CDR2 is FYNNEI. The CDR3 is CASRTGSRTGELFF. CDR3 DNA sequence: TGTGCCAGCAGGACCGGGAGTAGGACCGGGGAGCTGTTTTTT.

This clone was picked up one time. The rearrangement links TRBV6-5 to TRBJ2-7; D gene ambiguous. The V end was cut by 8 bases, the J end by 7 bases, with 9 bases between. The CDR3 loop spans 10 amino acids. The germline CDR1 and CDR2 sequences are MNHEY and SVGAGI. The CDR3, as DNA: TGTGCCAGCCCGGTTCGAGAGCAGTACTTC. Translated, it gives CASPVREQYF.

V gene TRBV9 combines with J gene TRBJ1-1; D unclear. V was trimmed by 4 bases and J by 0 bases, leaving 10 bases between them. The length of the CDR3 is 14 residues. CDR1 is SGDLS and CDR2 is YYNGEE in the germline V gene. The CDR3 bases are TGTGCCAGCAGCCCATCACCCGTGAACACTGAAGCTTTCTTT. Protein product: CASSPSPVNTEAFF.

In nucleotides, the CDR3 is TGTGCCAGCAGTTACTCCCCTCCGACAGGAGTATACAATGAGCAGTTCTTC. As protein: CASSYSPPTGVYNEQFF. The rearrangement uses TRBV6-2 or TRBV6-3 and TRBJ2-1, with D possibly TRBD1 on 6 matching bases. Germline CDR1 reads MNHEY; CDR2 reads SVGEGT. This CDR3 has 17 residues. Trimming pared 0 bases from V and 4 bases from J, leaving 16 bases between.

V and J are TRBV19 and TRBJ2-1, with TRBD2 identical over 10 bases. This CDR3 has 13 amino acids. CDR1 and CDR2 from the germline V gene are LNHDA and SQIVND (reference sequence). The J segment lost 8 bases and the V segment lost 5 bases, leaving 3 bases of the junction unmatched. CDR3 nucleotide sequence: TGTGCCAGTAGTTTCGGACTAGCGGATGAGCAGTTCTTC. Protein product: CASSFGLADEQFF.